One and the same sample provided the 18 T cell receptor beta chains below, sequenced in a study of control samples from healthy donors and cancer patients. Profiling relied on immunoSEQ multiplex PCR, and the TCRdb table lists in-frame clones only, not all of them. Among 100,000 to 150,000 clones, roughly 87% were seen once, and the ten largest hold roughly 1.9%. Sequenced sample: blood. The origin of the receptors is a man younger than 35 in good health.

The rearrangement links TRBV5-6 to TRBJ2-1; 9 bases are shared with TRBD2. V lost 0 bases and J lost 8; bases outside the gene matches: 9. The CDR3 length is 16 residues. The germline gives CDR1 SGHDT, CDR2 YYEEEE. CDR3 DNA sequence: TGTGCCAGCAGCTTGGCCGGAGGCGGGAGGGTCTATGAGCAGTTCTTC. Its translation: CASSLAGGGRVYEQFF. The full variable domain, completed using reference TRBV5-6 and TRBJ2-1, is DAGVTQSPTHLIKTRGQQVTLRCSPKSGHDTVSWYQQALGQGPQFIFQYYEEEERQRGNFPDRFSGHQFPNYSSELNVNALLLGDSALYLCASSLAGGGRVYEQFFGPGTRLTVL.

J is TRBJ2-3 and V is TRBV15; TRBD2 aligns across 7 bases. The junction had 8 bases not matched to a gene; V was cut back by 0 bases and J by 2 bases. Germline V lookup: CDR1 LNHNV, CDR2 YYDKDF (reference sequence). The CDR3 extends over 17 amino acids. The CDR3 DNA reads TGTGCCACCAGCAGAGAAGCGGGACTTTCCAACACAGATACGCAGTATTTT. This encodes CATSREAGLSNTDTQYF.

The chain is built from TRBV5-6 and TRBJ1-2; D remains ambiguous. This CDR3 is 15 amino acids long. Trimming took 1 base from V and 7 from J, leaving 17 bases between them. CDR1 is SGHDT, CDR2 YYEEEE, per germline. CDR3 in amino acids: CASSLNSRGNPGYTF. DNA for the CDR3: TGTGCCAGCAGCTTGAACAGCCGTGGTAACCCTGGCTACACCTTC.

The chain recombines TRBV5-1 with TRBJ1-2; D is unresolved. The CDR3 has 14 amino acids. Trimming stripped 6 bases from V and 6 bases from J, with 18 bases between. The germline gives CDR1 SGHRS, CDR2 YFSETQ. The CDR3, as DNA: TGCGCCAGCACCGCCCGGGCGCTTAATCATGGCTACACCTTC. Encoded protein: CASTARALNHGYTF.

The CDR3 DNA follows: TGTGCCAGCAGTTTATTTCGGGCGTTGGCAGATACGCAGTATTTT. Translated: CASSLFRALADTQYF. This chain links TRBV27 with TRBJ2-3; D is unresolved. The germline V gene has CDR1 MNHEY and CDR2 SMNVEV (reference sequence). The V and J ends lost 1 base and 4 bases respectively, with 12 bases between them. The CDR3 sequence is 15 residues long.

The rearrangement joins TRBV7-6 to TRBJ2-1; 8 bases agree with TRBD2. The J segment lost 3 bases and the V segment lost 1 base, leaving 2 bases of the junction unmatched. CDR1 and CDR2 (germline): SGHVS, FNYEAQ. CDR3 size: 15 residues. In DNA form, the CDR3 reads TGTGCCAGCAGCTTAGTCGGGGGGGGCTACAATGAGCAGTTCTTC. Its translation is CASSLVGGGYNEQFF.

J is TRBJ2-7 and V is TRBV5-6; perhaps TRBD1 as D (5 bases). With 4 bases removed from V and 2 bases from J, the gap between germline ends came to 19 bases. The CDR3 runs to 16 residues. Germline V CDR1 and CDR2: SGHDT, YYEEEE. The CDR3 protein is CASSLIPTQGAYEQYF. The DNA of the CDR3 is TGTGCCAGCAGCCTAATCCCCACCCAGGGCGCCTACGAGCAGTACTTC.

The gene calls are TRBV10-1 and TRBJ2-1; perhaps TRBD2 as D (6 bases). Trimming took off 4 bases at V and 6 bases at J, with 13 bases between the two ends. The CDR3 consists of 14 residues. CDR1 is WNHNN, CDR2 SYGVQD, per germline (reference sequence). CDR3 sequence reads: CASSGVQGGNEQFF. The CDR3 DNA is TGCGCCAGCAGTGGAGTTCAGGGAGGCAATGAGCAGTTCTTC.

J is TRBJ2-3 and V is TRBV24-1; the match to TRBD2 covers 10 bases. The junction had 3 bases not matched to a gene; V was cut back by 1 base and J by 3 bases. The CDR3 sequence is 16 residues long. Germline values: CDR1 KGHDR, CDR2 SFDVKD. CDR3: CATSDFLAGATDTQYF. DNA of the CDR3: TGTGCCACCAGTGATTTCCTAGCGGGAGCGACAGATACGCAGTATTTT.

J is TRBJ1-5 and V is TRBV28; 12 bases agree with TRBD1. Looked up from germline, CDR1 is MDHEN and CDR2 is SYDVKM. With 6 bases clipped from V and 1 base from J, the junction kept 13 bases outside the gene matches. There are 19 residues in the CDR3. For the CDR3, the DNA is TGTGCCAGCAGACAACCGGGACAGGGGGCTTACGGGAGCAATCAGCCCCAGCATTTT. Its translation is CASRQPGQGAYGSNQPQHF.

Note on this clone: Other nucleotide sequences in the sample specify the same CDR3. V and J are TRBV5-1 and TRBJ1-6; tentative D call: TRBD1 (5 bases). The CDR3 extends over 15 amino acids. Trimming removed 0 bases at V and 8 bases at J, with 12 bases between. Germline V gives CDR1 SGHRS, CDR2 YFSETQ. The CDR3 DNA is TGCGCCAGCAGCTTGGGAGGGGCAAGGGATTCACCCCTCCACTTT. This gives the protein CASSLGGARDSPLHF.

The chain couples TRBV5-5 to TRBJ1-1; D is unclear. The V end was cut by 2 bases, the J end by 3 bases, with 8 bases between. Germline CDR1 is SGHKS and CDR2 is YYEKEE (reference sequence). This CDR3 spans 13 amino acids. The CDR3 protein is CASSFVPDTEAFF. The DNA of the CDR3 is TGTGCCAGCAGCTTTGTGCCAGACACTGAAGCTTTCTTT.

The V call is TRBV19, the J call TRBJ2-2, with D perhaps TRBD1 or TRBD2 (5 bases each). This CDR3 contains 15 residues. Germline CDR1 and CDR2: LNHDA and SQIVND (reference sequence). Trimming left V 7 bases short and J 0 bases short, with 12 bases between. The CDR3 is CASNFGTANTGELFF. In DNA form, the CDR3 reads TGTGCCAGTAATTTCGGGACGGCGAACACCGGGGAGCTGTTTTTT.

This sequence joins TRBV15 and TRBJ2-2, with a tentative D call TRBD2 (6 bases). The CDR3 has 16 amino acids. V was pared by 0 bases and J by 4 bases, with 12 bases between. Looked up from germline, CDR1 is LNHNV and CDR2 is YYDKDF (reference sequence). The CDR3 loop is CATSRDFLAPTGELFF. CDR3 DNA: TGTGCCACCAGCAGAGATTTCCTAGCGCCCACCGGGGAGCTGTTTTTT.

The genes are TRBV2 and TRBJ2-5, with 7 positions matching TRBD2. This CDR3 has 13 amino acids. V shed 7 bases and J 7 bases; nucleotides not matched to a gene: 9. Per germline, CDR1 SNHLY and CDR2 FYNNEI. This CDR3 is CASTLGGTLTQYF. In nucleotides, the CDR3 is TGTGCCAGCACTCTGGGAGGGACTTTGACCCAGTACTTC. Variable domain in full (rest from reference TRBV2 and TRBJ2-5): EPEVTQTPSHQVTQMGQEVILRCVPISNHLYFYWYRQILGQKVEFLVSFYNNEISEKSEIFDDQFSVERPDGSNFTLKIRSTKLEDSAMYFCASTLGGTLTQYFGPGTRLLVL.

The count of this clone is one. The chain combines TRBV5-1 with TRBJ1-2; TRBD1 matches 7 bases. Germline CDR1 SGHRS, CDR2 YFSETQ. The CDR3 loop spans 12 amino acids. V dropped 4 bases and J dropped 4; count of bases not matched to a gene: 1. The CDR3 DNA is TGCGCCAGCAGCGGGGACAGCTATGGCTACACCTTC. Protein product: CASSGDSYGYTF. The full variable domain, completed using reference TRBV5-1 and TRBJ1-2, is KAGVTQTPRYLIKTRGQQVTLSCSPISGHRSVSWYQQTPGQGLQFLFEYFSETQRNKGNFPGRFSGRQFSNSRSEMNVSTLELGDSALYLCASSGDSYGYTFGSGTRLTVV.

The chain links TRBV5-1 to TRBJ2-7; the match to TRBD2 covers 10 bases. This CDR3 region has 15 residues. Germline values: CDR1 SGHRS, CDR2 YFSETQ. The V gene end was trimmed by 1 base and the J gene end by 4 bases; junction bases not matched to a gene: 5. CDR3 sequence reads: CASSLWASGSYEQYF. In DNA, the CDR3 is TGCGCCAGCAGCTTGTGGGCTAGCGGGAGTTACGAGCAGTACTTC.

The rearrangement uses TRBV11-2 and TRBJ2-7, with 9 bases lining up with TRBD1. The CDR3 extends over 13 amino acids. Germline CDR1 and CDR2: SGHAT and FQNNGV. J lost 3 bases, V lost 5 bases, and 2 bases had no gene match. In DNA, the CDR3 is TGTGCCAGCAGCCGGGACAGGGTCTACGAGCAGTACTTC. It is translated as CASSRDRVYEQYF. Looking up the rest from reference TRBV11-2 and TRBJ2-7 gives the full variable domain: EAGVAQSPRYKIIEKRQSVAFWCNPISGHATLYWYQQILGQGPKLLIQFQNNGVVDDSQLPKDRFSAERLKGVDSTLKIQPAKLEDSAVYLCASSRDRVYEQYFGPGTRLTVT.